A selection of T cell receptor beta chains follows, all from one sample in a study of blood T cell repertoires in COVID-19. Data came from immunoSEQ multiplex PCR; TCRdb stores just in-frame clones and leaves some out. Among about 120,000 clones listed, about four fifths were seen once. Sequencing was performed on peripheral blood. These receptors all stem from a man between 35 and 55 years old with active or convalescent COVID-19. Each CDR3 is given with its conserved first and last residue. D genes are given only for firm matches. Clone sizes are given selectively: once, few, many, or a class where the clone is expanded.

>TRBJ2-2|-|-|TRBV5-1
TGCGCCAGCAGCTTGGTCGCGGGGTTCACCGGGGAGCTGTTTTTT
CASSLVAGFTGELFF
>TRBJ1-2|few|TRBD1|TRBV19
TGTGCCAGTAGTCCTGTCCCGGGACAGGGGGCTGGCTATGGCTACACCTTC
CASSPVPGQGAGYGYTF
>TRBJ2-1|few|-|TRBV7-6
TGTGCCAGCAGCTTAGTGGAGGACTCCTACAATGAGCAGTTCTTC
CASSLVEDSYNEQFF
>TRBJ2-5|-|TRBD2|TRBV7-2
TGTGCCAGCAGCCAGCGGACTAGCGGGAGGGCTGGGGAGACCCAGTACTTC
CASSQRTSGRAGETQYF
>TRBJ1-3|-|-|TRBV7-2
TGTGCCAGCAGCTTAGCGCAATTACTCTCTGGAAACACCATATATTTT
CASSLAQLLSGNTIYF
>TRBJ1-1|once|TRBD1|TRBV18
TGTGCCAGCTCACCTCGACAGGGGGCCGGGACTGAAGCTTTCTTT
CASSPRQGAGTEAFF
>TRBJ2-7|-|-|TRBV7-9
TGTGCCAGCAACGCACCGGGACTCTCCTACGAGCAGTACTTC
CASNAPGLSYEQYF
>TRBJ1-6|-|-|TRBV6-5
TGTGCCAGCAGTTACGATTGGCGGAAAGATTCACCCCTCCACTTT
CASSYDWRKDSPLHF
>TRBJ1-3|-|-|TRBV15
TGTGCCACCAGCAGAGGACAGAACTCTGGAAACACCATATATTTT
CATSRGQNSGNTIYF
>TRBJ1-1|-|-|TRBV12-5
TGTGCTAGTGGTCCAGACAGACACACTGAAGCTTTCTTT
CASGPDRHTEAFF
>TRBJ1-2|-|TRBD1|TRBV28
TGTGCCAGCAGTTTTTCGGGACAGGGGGCGAGGGGCTATGGCTACACCTTC
CASSFSGQGARGYGYTF
>TRBJ1-1|few|-|TRBV6-5
TGTGCCACCTGGGCGGGGCAACGGAACACTGAAGCTTTCTTT
CATWAGQRNTEAFF
>TRBJ2-7|-|TRBD2|TRBV7-9
TGTGCCAGCAGCCCCCGACTAGCGGCCTACGAGCAGTACTTC
CASSPRLAAYEQYF
>TRBJ2-4|-|TRBD2|TRBV28
TGTGCCAGCAGTAGCGGGGGGGCCGCAAACATTCAGTACTTC
CASSSGGAANIQYF
>TRBJ2-2|once|TRBD2|TRBV9
TGTGCCAGCAGCGTAAATAGCGGGGGAACCGGGGAGCTGTTTTTT
CASSVNSGGTGELFF
>TRBJ2-2|-|-|TRBV10-3
TGTGCCAGCACGCCTATCGGGGACACCGGGGAGCTGTTTTTT
CASTPIGDTGELFF
>TRBJ2-7|-|TRBD2|TRBV25-1
TGTGCCTCCGGGGGGACCTACGAGCAGTACTTC
CASGGTYEQYF
>TRBJ1-2|few|-|TRBV30
TGTGCCTGGAGCCAACCGCCGGGAGGCTACACCTTC
CAWSQPPGGYTF
>TRBJ1-2|-|TRBD1|TRBV20-1
TGCAGTGCAAGTAAATCAGGGGGAAAGGTGGATGGCTACACCTTC
CSASKSGGKVDGYTF
>TRBJ2-1|-|TRBD1|TRBV19
TGTGCCAGTAGTCAGGGGGACTACAATGAGCAGTTCTTC
CASSQGDYNEQFF
>TRBJ1-6|-|-|TRBV6-2/TRBV6-3
TGTGCCAGCAGTTATCAGGGGTATAATTCACCCCTCCACTTT
CASSYQGYNSPLHF
>TRBJ1-2|-|TRBD1|TRBV28
TGTGCCAGCAGTCGCGGGGACAGGGGTTCTAACTATGGCTACACCTTC
CASSRGDRGSNYGYTF